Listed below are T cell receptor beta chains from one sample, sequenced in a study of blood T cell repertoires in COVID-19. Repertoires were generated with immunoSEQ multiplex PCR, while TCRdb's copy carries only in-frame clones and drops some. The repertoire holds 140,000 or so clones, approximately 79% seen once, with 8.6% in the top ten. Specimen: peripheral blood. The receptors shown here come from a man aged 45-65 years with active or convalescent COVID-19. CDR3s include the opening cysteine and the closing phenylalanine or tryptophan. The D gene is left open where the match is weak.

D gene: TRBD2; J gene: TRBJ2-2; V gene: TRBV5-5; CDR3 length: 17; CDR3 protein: CASSTLLSGSVNGELFF
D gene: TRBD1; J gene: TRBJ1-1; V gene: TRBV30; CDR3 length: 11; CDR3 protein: CALTGGTEAFF
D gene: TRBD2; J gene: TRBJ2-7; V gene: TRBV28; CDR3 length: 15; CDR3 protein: CASSSGLAVAYEQYF
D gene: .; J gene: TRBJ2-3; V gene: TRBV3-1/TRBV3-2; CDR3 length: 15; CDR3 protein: CASSHRGGSTDTQYF
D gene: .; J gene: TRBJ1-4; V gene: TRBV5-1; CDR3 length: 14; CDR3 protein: CASSLALGGEKLFF
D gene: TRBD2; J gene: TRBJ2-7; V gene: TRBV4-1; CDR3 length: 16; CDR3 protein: CASSQYSGGLSYEQYF
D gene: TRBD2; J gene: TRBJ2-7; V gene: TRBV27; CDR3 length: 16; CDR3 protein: CASRPSGRARRYEQYF
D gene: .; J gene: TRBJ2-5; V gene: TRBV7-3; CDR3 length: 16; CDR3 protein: CASSHPGVPLQETQYF
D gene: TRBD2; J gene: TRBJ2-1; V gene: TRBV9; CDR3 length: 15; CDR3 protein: CASSPSGIPSNEQFF
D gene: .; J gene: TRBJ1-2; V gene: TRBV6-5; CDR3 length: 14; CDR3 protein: CASSRDFSPYGYTF
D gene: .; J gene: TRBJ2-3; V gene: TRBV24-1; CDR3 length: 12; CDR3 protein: CATSEGVDTQYF
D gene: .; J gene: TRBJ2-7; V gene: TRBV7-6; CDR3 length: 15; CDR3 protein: CASSLDRGVPYEQYF
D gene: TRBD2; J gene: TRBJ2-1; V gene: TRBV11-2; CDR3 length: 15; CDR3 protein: CASSLAPGGPSEQFF
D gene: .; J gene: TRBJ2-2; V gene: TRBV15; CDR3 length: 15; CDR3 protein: CATSPNSPNTGELFF
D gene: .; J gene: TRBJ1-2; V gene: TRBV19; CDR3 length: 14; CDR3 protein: CASSLAVFNYGYTF
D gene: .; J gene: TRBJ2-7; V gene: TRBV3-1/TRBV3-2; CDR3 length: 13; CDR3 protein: CASSQAGFYEQYF
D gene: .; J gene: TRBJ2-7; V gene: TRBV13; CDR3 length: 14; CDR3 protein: CASSLGHGTYEQYF
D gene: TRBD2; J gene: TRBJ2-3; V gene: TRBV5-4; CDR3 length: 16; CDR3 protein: CASSFGAGGRTDTQYF
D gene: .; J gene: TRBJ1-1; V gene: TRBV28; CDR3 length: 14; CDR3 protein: CASGPGGGITEAFF
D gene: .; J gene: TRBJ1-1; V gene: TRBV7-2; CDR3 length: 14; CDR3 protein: CASSLVGGRTEAFF
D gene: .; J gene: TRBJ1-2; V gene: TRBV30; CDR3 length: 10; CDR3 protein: CAWGRSGYTF
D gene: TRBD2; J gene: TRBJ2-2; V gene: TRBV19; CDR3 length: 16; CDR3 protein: CASSTRKAGGTGELFF
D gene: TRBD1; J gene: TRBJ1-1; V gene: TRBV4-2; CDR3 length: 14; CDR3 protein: CASSQDRGWTEAFF
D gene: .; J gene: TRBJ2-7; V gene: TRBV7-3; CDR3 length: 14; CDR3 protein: CASSSVPGSYEQYF
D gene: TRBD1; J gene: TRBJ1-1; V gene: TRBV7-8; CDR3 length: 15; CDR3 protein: CASRGTGARDTEAFF
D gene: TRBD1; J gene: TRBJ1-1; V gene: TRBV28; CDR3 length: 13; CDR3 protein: CASSLTGGTEAFF
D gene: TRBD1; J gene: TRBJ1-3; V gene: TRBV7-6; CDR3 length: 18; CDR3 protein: CASSRNPGTGGFGNTIYF
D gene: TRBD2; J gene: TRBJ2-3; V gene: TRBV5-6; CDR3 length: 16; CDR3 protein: CASSRGRGGGTDTQYF
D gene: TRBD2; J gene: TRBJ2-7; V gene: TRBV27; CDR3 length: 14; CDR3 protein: CASSPSGSINEQYF
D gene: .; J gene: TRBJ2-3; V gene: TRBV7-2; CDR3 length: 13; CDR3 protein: CASSLPINMMQYF
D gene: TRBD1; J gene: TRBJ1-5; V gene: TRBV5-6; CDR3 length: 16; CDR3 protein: CASNRGGVNSNQPQHF
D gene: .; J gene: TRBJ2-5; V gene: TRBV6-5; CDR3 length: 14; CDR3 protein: CASSSYRGQETQYF
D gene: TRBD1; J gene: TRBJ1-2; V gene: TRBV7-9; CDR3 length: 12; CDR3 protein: CASSLTGLGYTF
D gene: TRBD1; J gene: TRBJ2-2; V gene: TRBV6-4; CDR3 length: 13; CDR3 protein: CASRDRGSGELFF